A selection of T cell receptor beta chains follows, all from one sample in a study of OX40 agonist ivuxolimab in advanced cancers. Sequencing was performed with immunoSEQ multiplex PCR; in TCRdb, only in-frame clones are kept and a portion is missing. The sample shows more than 55,000 clones, roughly 80% of them seen only once. Sequencing used CD4+ or CD8+ T cells sorted from blood, obtained in a trial of the OX40 agonist ivuxolimab. The source is an adult with an advanced solid tumor such as melanoma, head and neck, liver or kidney cancer. Both conserved end residues are part of each CDR3. The order of the fields is D gene, V gene, clone size, J gene, CDR3 DNA, CDR3 protein. D genes are given only for firm matches. Clone size appears in some rows only: once, few, many, or a class for an expanded clone.

-	TRBV2	few	TRBJ1-2	TGTGCCAGCAGTCTACAGGACCCCAGCTATGGCTACACCTTC	CASSLQDPSYGYTF
-	TRBV7-8	-	TRBJ2-5	TGTGCCAGCAGCTTAGCGCAGTCTGGCAGGGTCGTAAAAGAGACCCAGTACTTC	CASSLAQSGRVVKETQYF
-	TRBV5-1	once	TRBJ1-1	TGCGCCAGCCGCGCTCTCGGGGCCCGGAACACTGAAGCTTTCTTT	CASRALGARNTEAFF
TRBD1	TRBV7-3	-	TRBJ1-6	TGTGCCAGCAGCTTGAACAGGGGGGGTAATTCACCCCTCCACTTT	CASSLNRGGNSPLHF
-	TRBV30	-	TRBJ2-3	TGTGCCTGGAGTGTAGGGGGGTACGGAGATACGCAGTATTTT	CAWSVGGYGDTQYF
TRBD1	TRBV7-3	-	TRBJ2-3	TGTGCCAGCAGCTTAACCCCCGGACAGGGGCGAATAGATACGCAGTATTTT	CASSLTPGQGRIDTQYF
-	TRBV27	once	TRBJ2-7	TGTGCCAGCAGTTTCCAGGCATCACATGGGACCTACGAGCAGTACTTC	CASSFQASHGTYEQYF
TRBD1	TRBV6-1	-	TRBJ2-4	TGTGCCAGCAGTGACCTGGGACAGCCAAAAAACATTCAGTACTTC	CASSDLGQPKNIQYF
-	TRBV9	-	TRBJ1-2	TGTGCCAGCAGCCCCCTTGGGGGGGCAGACTATGGCTACACCTTC	CASSPLGGADYGYTF
-	TRBV5-4	-	TRBJ1-1	TGTGCCAGCAGCTTGGGTCCCCAGGCAGGGAACACTGAAGCTTTCTTT	CASSLGPQAGNTEAFF
-	TRBV5-1	once	TRBJ1-2	TGCGCCAGCAGCTCGGGGAGATCAGGGCAGGAGTATGGCTACACCTTC	CASSSGRSGQEYGYTF
-	TRBV25-1	once	TRBJ2-2	TGTGCCAGTGGGGAAGGGGAAGTCGGGGAGCTGTTTTTT	CASGEGEVGELFF
-	TRBV14	-	TRBJ1-2	TGTGCCAGCAGCCGGGGGCCGCAAATGGGAGGCTACACCTTC	CASSRGPQMGGYTF
-	TRBV5-1	-	TRBJ2-7	TGCGCCAGCAGCATCTTCGGGACCGATTCCTACGAGCAGTACTTC	CASSIFGTDSYEQYF
-	TRBV18	-	TRBJ2-7	TGTGCCAGCTCACCTACCGGCCTAAACGAGCAGTACTTC	CASSPTGLNEQYF
-	TRBV6-5	once	TRBJ1-1	TGTGCCAGCAGTTACTCGGGTCCTCCCGCGAACACTGAAGCTTTCTTT	CASSYSGPPANTEAFF
-	TRBV4-2	-	TRBJ2-1	TGTGCCAGCAGCCCGACTAGGGCCGGCAATGAGCAGTTCTTC	CASSPTRAGNEQFF
TRBD1	TRBV11-2	few	TRBJ2-7	TGTGCCAGCAGCTTTGACAGGGGTCCCTACGAGCAGTACTTC	CASSFDRGPYEQYF
-	TRBV6-5	-	TRBJ1-5	TGTGCCAGCAGTTACAATCAGCCCCAGCATTTT	CASSYNQPQHF
-	TRBV9	-	TRBJ2-3	TGTGCCAGCAGCGTAGCTGAAGCAGATACGCAGTATTTT	CASSVAEADTQYF